The 19 T cell receptor beta chains listed next were all sequenced from one sample in a study of CD8 T cells in ankylosing spondylitis. Overall study results and limits: There was a TCR beta motif, made of several highly homologous variants, that appeared characteristic of ankylosing spondylitis blood.

These TCRs are of unknown antigen specificity. MiXCR, applied by TCRdb to the 5' RACE reads, yields one record per CDR3 protein. Of 400,000 or so distinct CDR3 sequences listed, more than 25% are singletons. The sample was blood, either unsorted or a sorted T cell fraction (not recorded which). These receptors all stem from a male donor with ankylosing spondylitis.

This clonotype was seen more than once but under ten times. J is TRBJ1-2 and V is TRBV5-5, with D hard to call. Trimming removed 4 bases from V and 3 bases from J, with 13 bases in between. This CDR3 is built from 14 residues. The germline V gene encodes CDR1 SGHKS and CDR2 YYEKEE (reference sequence). CDR3 sequence reads: CASSGPRVDYGYTF. In DNA, the CDR3 is TGTGCCAGCAGCGGCCCACGAGTAGACTATGGCTACACCTTC. Full variable domain (outside the CDR3, taken from reference TRBV5-5 and TRBJ1-2): DAGVTQSPTHLIKTRGQQVTLRCSPISGHKSVSWYQQVLGQGPQFIFQYYEKEERGRGNFPDRFSARQFPNYSSELNVNALLLGDSALYLCASSGPRVDYGYTFGSGTRLTVV.

This clonotype was found once. The J gene is TRBJ2-1, the V gene TRBV19; TRBD1 matches 11 bases. The CDR3 consists of 16 residues. The junction had 9 bases not matched to a gene; V was cut back by 8 bases and J by 3 bases. The germline gives CDR1 LNHDA, CDR2 SQIVND (reference sequence). The CDR3 DNA follows: TGTGCCAGTGGCCCGGACAGGGGGCCTATCTACAATGAGCAGTTCTTC. Translated: CASGPDRGPIYNEQFF.

There are a few counts of this clonotype. This sequence joins TRBV4-1 and TRBJ2-4; unclear D gene. Trimming took off 2 bases at V and 5 bases at J, with 7 bases between the two ends. The CDR3 consists of 13 residues. Germline V lookup: CDR1 MGHRA, CDR2 YSYEKL. The CDR3 is CASSQSVQNIQYF. CDR3 nucleotide sequence: TGCGCCAGCAGCCAATCGGTCCAAAACATTCAGTACTTC.

This chain connects TRBV12-3 or TRBV12-4 to TRBJ2-1, with 7 nucleotides matching TRBD2. J was trimmed by 14 bases and V by 5 bases; bases with no gene match: 9. This CDR3 region has 12 residues. CDR3 bases: TGTGCCAGCAGTCTTCAAGCGGGAATGAAGTTCTTC. It is translated as CASSLQAGMKFF.

This clonotype turned up a few times. The gene calls are TRBV20-1 and TRBJ2-3; TRBD2 matches at 12 bases. CDR1 and CDR2 (germline): DFQATT, SNEGSKA (reference sequence). The J segment lost 2 bases and the V segment lost 5 bases, leaving 14 bases of the junction unmatched. The CDR3 is 18 residues long. The CDR3 region is CSAPTSGGEGGYTDTQYF. As DNA, the CDR3 is TGCAGTGCTCCGACTAGCGGGGGAGAAGGGGGCTACACAGATACGCAGTATTTT.

This clonotype was detected ten times or more. The CDR3: CASSLADNEQFF. In DNA form, the CDR3 reads TGTGCCAGTAGCCTAGCGGACAATGAGCAGTTCTTC. The gene calls are TRBV19 and TRBJ2-1; 7 positions agree with TRBD2. The CDR3 runs to 12 residues. Germline CDR1 is LNHDA and CDR2 is SQIVND (reference sequence). The ends lost 6 bases at V and 5 bases at J; junction bases unmatched: 1.

The table lists this clonotype with a few counts. This chain connects TRBV6-1 to TRBJ2-1, with 7 nucleotides matching TRBD2. The CDR3 has 14 amino acids. Germline loops: CDR1 MNHNS, CDR2 SASEGT. The CDR3 spells CGAKVPLADNEQFF. DNA of the CDR3: TGTGGAGCCAAGGTCCCTCTAGCGGACAATGAGCAGTTCTTC.

The sample holds a few counts of this clonotype. V usage is TRBV12-3 or TRBV12-4 and J usage is TRBJ2-1; 7 bases fit TRBD1. CDR3 length: 13 residues. Trimming removed 6 bases from V and 6 bases from J; junction bases left unmatched: 5. DNA for the CDR3: TGTGCCAGCAGACGAACAGGGGTCAATGAGCAGTTCTTC. This codes for CASRRTGVNEQFF.

This clonotype has just a few counts. This chain links TRBV29-1 with TRBJ2-1; tentative D call: TRBD1 (7 bases). Germline V lookup: CDR1 SQVTM, CDR2 ANQGSEA. The CDR3 spans 13 residues. The V end lost 8 bases, the J end lost 2 bases, and 13 bases lay between the germline ends. CDR3 bases: TGCAGCTCCACAGGGGAGGCCTACAATGAGCAGTTCTTC. This codes for CSSTGEAYNEQFF.

V usage is TRBV29-1 and J usage is TRBJ2-3; D might be TRBD1 (5 bases). Trimming took off 4 bases at V and 6 bases at J, with 8 bases between the two ends. The CDR3 is 11 residues long. Germline V gives CDR1 SQVTM, CDR2 ANQGSEA. The CDR3 nucleotides are TGCAGCGTTGGGGGCCTGGATACGCAGTATTTT. Amino acids: CSVGGLDTQYF.

Written as DNA, the CDR3 is TGTGCCAGCAGTGAAGGGACAGGGAACGGTCAGCCCCAGCATTTT. Translating gives CASSEGTGNGQPQHF. This rearrangement joins TRBV2 to TRBJ1-5; 8 nucleotides align to TRBD1. The V gene's germline CDR1 is SNHLY and CDR2 FYNNEI. The CDR3 has 15 amino acids. J lost 6 bases, V lost 1 base, and 5 bases had no gene match.

V and J are TRBV6-1 and TRBJ1-5; no reliable D call. Trimming removed 2 bases at V and 7 bases at J, with 9 bases between. CDR3 length equals 13 residues. CDR1 MNHNS and CDR2 SASEGT come from the germline V gene. The CDR3 DNA reads as TGTGCCAGCAGTGAAACTGGGTTCCAGCCCCAGCATTTT. This encodes CASSETGFQPQHF.

The J gene is TRBJ1-1, the V gene TRBV19, with D possibly matching TRBD1 (5 bases). The CDR3 consists of 13 residues. Trimming took off 3 bases at V and 7 bases at J, with 12 bases between the two ends. Germline CDR1 LNHDA, CDR2 SQIVND (reference sequence). The CDR3 region has the DNA TGTGCCAGTAGTATGCAGGGAATTGGTGAAGCTTTCTTT. It translates to CASSMQGIGEAFF.

This clonotype turned up a few times. CDR3 protein: CASSPDIGYNEQFF. Written as DNA, the CDR3 is TGTGCCAGCAGCCCAGACATAGGGTACAATGAGCAGTTCTTC. The chain combines TRBV7-2 with TRBJ2-1; D gene unclear. CDR3 length equals 14 residues. Trimming removed 5 bases from V and 4 bases from J, with 12 bases in between. Germline V gene data show CDR1 as SGHTA and CDR2 as FQGNSA.

This chain connects TRBV5-8 to TRBJ2-1; D is unclear. The germline gives CDR1 SGHTS, CDR2 YDEGEE. The CDR3 is 12 residues long. Trimming took off 4 bases at V and 10 bases at J, with 12 bases between the two ends. The CDR3 sequence is CASSRDPAEQFF. The CDR3 bases are TGTGCCAGCAGCCGCGATCCCGCGGAGCAGTTCTTC.

This clonotype was seen a handful of times. Its ends do not fully match the called genes, so a read error is possible. The V and J genes are TRBV7-9 and TRBJ2-7; TRBD2 might be the D (6 bases). There are 11 residues in the CDR3. CDR1 is SEHNR and CDR2 is FQNEAQ in the germline V gene (reference sequence). The CDR3 DNA reads as TGTGCCAGCAGCATAGCGGTAGAGCAGTACTTC. This translates into CASSIAVEQYF.

This sequence joins TRBV9 and TRBJ2-7, with 10 bases matching TRBD2. J lost 0 bases, V lost 3 bases, and 6 bases had no gene match. Germline V gives CDR1 SGDLS, CDR2 YYNGEE. CDR3 size: 16 residues. The CDR3: CASSAGGLAVSYEQYF. CDR3 DNA sequence: TGTGCCAGCAGCGCCGGAGGACTAGCGGTCTCCTACGAGCAGTACTTC.

The V gene is TRBV29-1, the J gene TRBJ2-1; no reliable D call. Trimming removed 1 base from V and 3 bases from J, with 13 bases in between. The CDR3 spans 15 residues. Germline V gene sequence: CDR1 SQVTM, CDR2 ANQGSEA. This CDR3 is CSVEVNSIDYNEQFF. The CDR3 nucleotides read TGCAGCGTTGAAGTAAATAGCATCGACTACAATGAGCAGTTCTTC.

The chain uses TRBV24-1 and TRBJ2-3; TRBD1 matches 7 bases. Per the germline V gene, CDR1 is KGHDR and CDR2 is SFDVKD. The CDR3 is 15 amino acids. The junction had 4 bases not matched to a gene; V was cut back by 3 bases and J by 2 bases. The DNA of the CDR3 is TGTGCCACCAGTGATCCGACAGGGAACACAGATACGCAGTATTTT. Translated, it gives CATSDPTGNTDTQYF.